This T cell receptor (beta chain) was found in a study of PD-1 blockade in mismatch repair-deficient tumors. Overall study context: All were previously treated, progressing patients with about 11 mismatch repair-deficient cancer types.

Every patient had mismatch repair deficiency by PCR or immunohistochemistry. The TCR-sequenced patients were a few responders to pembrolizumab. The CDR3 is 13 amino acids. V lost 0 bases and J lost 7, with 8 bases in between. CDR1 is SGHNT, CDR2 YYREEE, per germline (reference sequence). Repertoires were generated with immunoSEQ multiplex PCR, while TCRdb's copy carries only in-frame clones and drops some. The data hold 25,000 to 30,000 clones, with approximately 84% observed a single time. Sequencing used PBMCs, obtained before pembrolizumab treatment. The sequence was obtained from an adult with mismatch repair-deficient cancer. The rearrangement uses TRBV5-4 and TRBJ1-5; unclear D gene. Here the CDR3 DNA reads TGTGCCAGCAGCTTGGGAGTCGGGCAGCCCCAGCATTTT. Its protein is CASSLGVGQPQHF.